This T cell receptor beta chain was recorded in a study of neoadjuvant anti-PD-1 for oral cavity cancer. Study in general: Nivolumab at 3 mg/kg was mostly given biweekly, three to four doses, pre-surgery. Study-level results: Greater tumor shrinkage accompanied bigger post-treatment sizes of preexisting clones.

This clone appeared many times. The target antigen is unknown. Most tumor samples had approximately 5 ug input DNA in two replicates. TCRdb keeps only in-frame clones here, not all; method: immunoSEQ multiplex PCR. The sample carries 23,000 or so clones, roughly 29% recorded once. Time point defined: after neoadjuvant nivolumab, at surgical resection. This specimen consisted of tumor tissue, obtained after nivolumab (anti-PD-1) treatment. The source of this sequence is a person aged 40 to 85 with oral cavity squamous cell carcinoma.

The CDR3 nucleotides read TGTGCCAGCAGCCAGGGACGAGGAAACACCATATATTTT. Protein: CASSQGRGNTIYF. This sequence joins TRBV7-6 and TRBJ1-3; D is perhaps TRBD1 (5 bases). Per the germline V gene, CDR1 is SGHVS and CDR2 is FNYEAQ. V lost 5 bases, J lost 4 bases, and 9 bases lay in between. The CDR3 covers 13 residues.